This T cell receptor (beta chain) was sequenced during a study of CD8 T cells in Susac syndrome. The RNA, about 0.45 to 1 ug, was put through reverse transcription using random hexamers. Multiplex immunoSEQ PCR targeted 54 Vbeta and 13 Jbeta TCR beta segments. TCRdb fed the immunoSEQ multiplex PCR reads into MiXCR, producing one record per CDR3 protein. The repertoire includes approximately 300,000 distinct CDR3 sequences, 85% of them detected once, and roughly 0.21% sits in the top ten. This CDR3 contains 15 residues. J lost 5 bases, V lost 5 bases, and 8 bases had no gene match. Per germline, CDR1 SQVTM and CDR2 ANQGSEA. Study observations and caveats: The number of individuals included in the study's TCR sequencing and HLA analysis was acknowledged as relatively small.

Sequencing of TCR beta was carried out in blood CD8+ and CD4+ T cells. Negative magnetic isolation gave CD8+ and CD4+ cells; FACS enriched CD8+ TEMRA. About this clonotype itself: The antigen remains unidentified.

The rearrangement uses TRBV29-1 and TRBJ2-2; 10 bases map to TRBD1. The sample consisted of CD8+ T cells from PBMCs. This receptor was obtained from a human donor with multiple sclerosis. CDR3 loop: CSVNTGTGETGELFF. CDR3 bases: TGCAGCGTTAACACCGGGACAGGGGAGACCGGGGAGCTGTTTTTT.